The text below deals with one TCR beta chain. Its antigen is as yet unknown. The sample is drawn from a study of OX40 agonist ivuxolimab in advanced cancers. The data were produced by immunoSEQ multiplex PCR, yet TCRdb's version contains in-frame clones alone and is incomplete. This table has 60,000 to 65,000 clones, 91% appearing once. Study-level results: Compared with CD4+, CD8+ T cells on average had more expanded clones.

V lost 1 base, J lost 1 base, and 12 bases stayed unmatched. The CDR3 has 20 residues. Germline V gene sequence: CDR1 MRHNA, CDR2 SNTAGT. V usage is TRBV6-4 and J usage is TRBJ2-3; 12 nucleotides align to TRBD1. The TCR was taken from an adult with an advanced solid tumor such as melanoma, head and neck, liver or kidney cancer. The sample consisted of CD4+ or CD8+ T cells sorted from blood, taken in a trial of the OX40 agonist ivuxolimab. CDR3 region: CASSDWDRGRAKRGTDTQYF. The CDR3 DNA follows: TGTGCCAGCAGTGACTGGGACAGGGGGCGAGCGAAACGGGGCACAGATACGCAGTATTTT.